One sample yielded the 26 T cell receptor beta chains listed below, sequenced in a study of T-cell memory formation after mild COVID-19. Using its own MiXCR run on the 5' RACE reads, TCRdb lists one record per CDR3 protein. Of a few hundred thousand distinct CDR3 sequences in the sample, around an eighth were seen once. Specimen: PBMCs or a T cell subset sorted from them (not recorded which). These receptors all stem from a young man who had mild COVID-19 (a few samples of this study predate the infection). Cell type and time point are not known.

The chain combines TRBV9 with TRBJ2-7; D is undetermined. From germline, CDR1 is SGDLS and CDR2 YYNGEE. There are 14 residues in the CDR3. V gave up 0 bases and J gave up 6 bases, with 13 bases separating them. CDR3 region: CASSVDSLRAEQYF. The DNA of the CDR3 is TGTGCCAGCAGCGTAGATAGCCTGCGCGCCGAGCAGTACTTC.

The V and J genes are TRBV7-9 and TRBJ2-1; D perhaps matches TRBD1 (5 bases). CDR1 is SEHNR, CDR2 FQNEAQ, per germline (reference sequence). There are 11 residues in the CDR3. V was trimmed by 5 bases and J by 7 bases, leaving 6 bases between them. Here the CDR3 reads CASSRQNEQFF. The CDR3 coding sequence is TGTGCCAGCAGCCGACAGAATGAGCAGTTCTTC.

The chain carries TRBV7-9 and TRBJ1-2; D is undetermined. CDR1 is SEHNR, CDR2 FQNEAQ, per germline (reference sequence). The CDR3 covers 15 residues. Trimming left V 2 bases short and J 4 bases short, with 14 bases between. In DNA form, the CDR3 reads TGTGCCAGCAGCTTAATCATCGACACCATCTATGGCTACACCTTC. This sequence encodes CASSLIIDTIYGYTF. Based on the CDR3 plus reference TRBV7-9 and TRBJ1-2, the full variable domain is DTGVSQNPRHKITKRGQNVTFRCDPISEHNRLYWYRQTLGQGPEFLTYFQNEAQLEKSRLLSDRFSAERPKGSFSTLEIQRTEQGDSAMYLCASSLIIDTIYGYTFGSGTRLTVV.

This clonotype has a count of ten or more. The chain is built from TRBV5-4 and TRBJ2-3, with D maybe TRBD1 (6 bases). This CDR3 region has 15 residues. Germline-derived CDR1 and CDR2 are SGHNT and YYREEE (reference sequence). Trimming took off 4 bases at V and 0 bases at J, with 12 bases between the two ends. CDR3 nucleotide sequence: TGTGCCAGCAGCCGGGACACAACTAGCACAGATACGCAGTATTTT. Amino acid sequence: CASSRDTTSTDTQYF.

V gene TRBV6-2 or TRBV6-3 combines with J gene TRBJ1-2; weak D call: TRBD1 (5 bases). The V end lost 2 bases, the J end lost 6 bases, and 13 bases lay between the germline ends. This CDR3 is 14 amino acids long. In germline, CDR1 is MNHEY, CDR2 SVGEGT. The CDR3 nucleotides are TGTGCCAGCAGTTACGTGACAGCGCCCGATGGCTACACCTTC. Protein product: CASSYVTAPDGYTF.

This clonotype has a single count. CDR3 sequence reads: CASSIRGDRDDEQFF. CDR3 nucleotide sequence: TGTGCCAGCAGCATCAGAGGGGACAGGGATGATGAGCAGTTCTTC. The rearrangement joins TRBV11-3 to TRBJ2-1; 9 bases map to TRBD1. The germline V gene has CDR1 SGHNT and CDR2 YENEEA. The V gene end was trimmed by 5 bases and the J gene end by 8 bases; junction bases not matched to a gene: 10. The CDR3 spans 15 residues. Full variable domain (rest looked up from reference TRBV11-3 and TRBJ2-1): EAGVVQSPRYKIIEKKQPVAFWCNPISGHNTLYWYLQNLGQGPELLIRYENEEAVDDSQLPKDRFSAERLKGVDSTLKIQPAELGDSAVYLCASSIRGDRDDEQFFGPGTRLTVL.

The chain recombines TRBV7-2 with TRBJ2-3; TRBD2 matches 11 bases. The CDR3 is 18 residues long. Trimming removed 4 bases from V and 1 base from J; junction bases left unmatched: 10. Germline assignment: CDR1 SGHTA and CDR2 FQGNSA. In nucleotides, the CDR3 is TGTGCCAGCAGCTCGGTTAATAGCGGGGGGGCCGGCACAGATACGCAGTATTTT. Translated: CASSSVNSGGAGTDTQYF.

This chain connects TRBV20-1 to TRBJ2-7; 9 nucleotides line up with TRBD1. Germline V gene sequence: CDR1 DFQATT, CDR2 SNEGSKA (reference sequence). Trimming removed 5 bases from V and 5 bases from J; junction bases left unmatched: 1. The CDR3 extends over 11 amino acids. The CDR3 region is CSAGQGNEQYV. The CDR3 DNA reads as TGCAGTGCTGGACAGGGGAACGAGCAGTACGTC.

The chain combines TRBV4-3 with TRBJ1-2; D gene uncertain. The germline V gene has CDR1 LGHNA and CDR2 YSLEER. V lost 0 bases to trimming and J lost 5 bases, with 13 bases between them. The CDR3 sequence is 15 residues long. For the CDR3, the DNA is TGCGCCAGCAGCCAAGATAGGCGGGTCACTTATGGCTACACCTTC. Translating it yields CASSQDRRVTYGYTF.

This clonotype has a handful of counts. The V call is TRBV12-3 or TRBV12-4, the J call TRBJ1-2; 7 bases match TRBD1. V lost 3 bases and J lost 6; bases outside the gene matches: 7. The length of the CDR3 is 14 residues. In nucleotides, the CDR3 is TGTGCCAGCAGTTTTTACAGGGGAGTGGATGGCTACACCTTC. Translating gives CASSFYRGVDGYTF.

There are a few counts of this clonotype. The chain uses TRBV3-1 and TRBJ2-1; D is unresolved. This CDR3 contains 13 residues. Trimming took 0 bases from V and 6 from J, leaving 6 bases between them. The germline CDR1 and CDR2 sequences are LGHDT and YNNKEL (reference sequence). CDR3 amino acids: CASSQDNRNEQFF. CDR3 nucleotides: TGTGCCAGCAGCCAAGATAACCGCAATGAGCAGTTCTTC.

CDR3: CASSLRQGEEAFF. DNA for the CDR3: TGCGCCAGCAGCCTCCGACAGGGGGAAGAAGCTTTCTTT. The chain uses TRBV4-1 and TRBJ1-1; the match to TRBD1 covers 9 bases. V was clipped by 4 bases and J by 8 bases; unmatched bases: 5. This CDR3 region has 13 residues. CDR1 and CDR2 (germline): MGHRA, YSYEKL.

This clonotype has ten or more counts. The chain links TRBV7-9 to TRBJ2-3; no clear D. Germline CDR1 reads SEHNR; CDR2 reads FQNEAQ (reference sequence). The CDR3 runs to 12 residues. The ends were cut back, 3 bases at V and 4 bases at J, with 5 bases in the middle. CDR3 region: CASSFEADTQYF. The CDR3 coding sequence is TGTGCCAGCAGCTTTGAGGCAGATACGCAGTATTTT.

This clonotype was detected a few times. This sequence joins TRBV2 and TRBJ1-1, with 7 bases that match TRBD1. With V trimmed by 7 bases and J by 0 bases, 11 bases remained unmatched. The CDR3 covers 16 residues. Germline CDR1 SNHLY, CDR2 FYNNEI. The CDR3 sequence is CASKSGTALLNTEAFF. CDR3 in DNA: TGTGCCAGCAAATCCGGGACAGCATTACTGAACACTGAAGCTTTCTTT. Complete variable domain (other parts from reference TRBV2 and TRBJ1-1): EPEVTQTPSHQVTQMGQEVILRCVPISNHLYFYWYRQILGQKVEFLVSFYNNEISEKSEIFDDQFSVERPDGSNFTLKIRSTKLEDSAMYFCASKSGTALLNTEAFFGQGTRLTVV.

This clonotype appeared a few times. This chain uses TRBV7-2 with TRBJ1-3, with a weak D call TRBD1 (6 bases). The ends were cut back, 4 bases at V and 3 bases at J, with 13 bases in the middle. This CDR3 spans 15 amino acids. Germline V lookup: CDR1 SGHTA, CDR2 FQGNSA. For the CDR3, the DNA is TGTGCCAGCAGCTACCAGGGGCTCGGTGGAAACACCATATATTTT. Translation gives CASSYQGLGGNTIYF.

This clonotype has a handful of counts. The rearrangement links TRBV12-3 or TRBV12-4 to TRBJ2-7, with TRBD1 matching over 7 bases. The CDR3 contains 14 residues. Unmatched junction bases numbered 7, after V lost 5 bases and J lost 3 bases. CDR3 protein: CASSPLAGGYEQYF. DNA for the CDR3: TGTGCCAGCAGTCCCCTGGCAGGGGGCTACGAGCAGTACTTC.

This clonotype was found many times. V usage is TRBV5-1 and J usage is TRBJ2-6; no definite D call. Trimming shortened V by 2 bases and J by 0 bases, and 6 bases separated the two germline ends. The CDR3 length is 15 residues. Looked up from germline, CDR1 is SGHRS and CDR2 is YFSETQ. The CDR3 nucleotides read TGCGCCAGCAGCTTAGGTGTCTCTGGGGCCAACGTCCTGACTTTC. Translation gives CASSLGVSGANVLTF.

This clonotype occurred a few times. The chain is built from TRBV6-2 or TRBV6-3 and TRBJ2-3; 7 bases are shared with TRBD2. CDR3 length: 17 residues. In germline, CDR1 is MNHEY, CDR2 SVGEGT. V trimming: 4 bases; J trimming: 7 bases; junction bases outside the gene matches: 17. This CDR3 is CASSSTRLASGIHTQYF. The CDR3, as DNA: TGTGCCAGCAGTTCTACCAGGCTAGCCAGCGGGATCCATACGCAGTATTTT.

This clonotype occurred a few times. The CDR3 sequence: CRSGNQETQYF. CDR3 bases: TGCAGGAGCGGGAACCAAGAGACCCAGTACTTC. The V gene is TRBV20-1, the J gene TRBJ2-5, with 7 bases lining up with TRBD2. The CDR3 is 11 amino acids. Germline CDR1 and CDR2: DFQATT and SNEGSKA (reference sequence).

This clonotype was counted between two and nine times. The chain carries TRBV7-2 and TRBJ2-7; possible D gene TRBD2, 5 bases. V lost 4 bases to trimming and J lost 7 bases, with 26 bases between them. Germline CDR1 is SGHTA and CDR2 is FQGNSA. The CDR3 consists of 17 residues. The CDR3 nucleotides are TGTGCCAGCAGCTCCGGACTGCGATCGGGCCCGGTGGGGGAGCAGTACTTC. It specifies CASSSGLRSGPVGEQYF.

The chain has TRBV6-6 and TRBJ2-3, with no clear D. The V gene's germline CDR1 is MNHNY and CDR2 SVGAGI (reference sequence). V lost 8 bases and J 7 bases, leaving 22 bases between the germline ends. The CDR3 has 15 residues. CDR3 nucleotides: TGTGCCAGCTCCTACCGTGGGCGTACGAGCTATACGCAGTATTTT. Translated: CASSYRGRTSYTQYF.

The genes are TRBV29-1 and TRBJ2-3; tentative D call: TRBD2 (5 bases). V was cut by 8 bases and J by 0 bases, with 15 bases left in between. Looked up from germline, CDR1 is SQVTM and CDR2 is ANQGSEA. CDR3 length: 14 residues. The CDR3 protein is CSSKEGASTDTQYF. The CDR3 region has the DNA TGCAGCTCCAAAGAGGGAGCTAGCACAGATACGCAGTATTTT.

A few counts support this clonotype. The chain joins TRBV28 to TRBJ1-3; D call uncertain. Germline CDR1 and CDR2: MDHEN and SYDVKM. The ends were cut back, 8 bases at V and 4 bases at J, with 9 bases in the middle. This CDR3 has 12 amino acids. The CDR3 protein is CASLKRGNTIYF. CDR3 DNA: TGTGCCAGCCTTAAGAGGGGAAACACCATATATTTT.

V usage is TRBV7-9 and J usage is TRBJ1-2; D remains unclear. This CDR3 is 14 amino acids long. Per the germline V gene, CDR1 is SEHNR and CDR2 is FQNEAQ (reference sequence). Trimming pared 2 bases from V and 5 bases from J, leaving 12 bases between. In nucleotides, the CDR3 is TGTGCCAGCAGCTTAAAAGCAGGTCAATATGGCTACACCTTC. Its protein product is CASSLKAGQYGYTF. Using reference TRBV7-9 and TRBJ1-2 for the parts outside the CDR3, the full variable domain is DTGVSQNPRHKITKRGQNVTFRCDPISEHNRLYWYRQTLGQGPEFLTYFQNEAQLEKSRLLSDRFSAERPKGSFSTLEIQRTEQGDSAMYLCASSLKAGQYGYTFGSGTRLTVV.

This clonotype was seen ten or more times. CDR3 protein: CASSSTGEAFF. Here the CDR3 DNA reads TGTGCCAGCAGCTCAACGGGCGAAGCTTTCTTT. The V and J genes are TRBV7-9 and TRBJ1-1, with unresolved D. In germline, CDR1 is SEHNR, CDR2 FQNEAQ (reference sequence). Deletions cut 4 bases from V and 8 bases from J, with 8 bases between. The CDR3 has 11 amino acids.

This rearrangement joins TRBV6-6 to TRBJ2-7; 7 positions match TRBD1. The CDR3 has 13 amino acids. V was clipped by 8 bases and J by 6 bases; unmatched bases: 10. The germline V gene has CDR1 MNHNY and CDR2 SVGAGI (reference sequence). The CDR3 nucleotides are TGTGCCAGCGGCAAGACAGGGTTTGGCGAGCAGTACGTC. This encodes CASGKTGFGEQYV.